This section outlines one T cell receptor beta chain sequence together with its context. These data originate in a study of T cells expressing NK-cell markers. As for the study in general: Each TCR beta repertoire originated in sorted T cells that were CD3+CD56+NKG2C+, CD3+CD56+NKG2C- or CD3+CD56-NKG2C+.

TCRdb reprocessed the 5' RACE reads and stores each CDR3 protein as one record, lacking DNA. Its listing shows 150,000 or so distinct CDR3 sequences. The sample taken for sequencing was blood T cells: a sorted CD56 or NKG2C T cell subset, CD4+ or CD8+ T cells, or bulk PBMC T cells (not recorded which). The TCR comes from a woman between 18 and 70 years old in good health.

CDR3 residues: CATSGTGGNTEAFF. This chain connects TRBV10-3 to TRBJ1-1; the D call from TCRdb, TRBD1, cannot be confirmed without DNA. Germline V gene lookup returns CDR1 ENHRY and CDR2 SYGVKD. The CDR3 runs to 14 residues.